This entry lists 14 T cell receptor beta chains sequenced from one sample in a study of shared clonotypes between healthy human individuals. Using immunoSEQ multiplex PCR, the repertoire was profiled, and TCRdb retains in-frame clones only, with some absent. The table records fewer than 3 million clones, approximately 90% of them present only once. The sequencing input was naive CD4+ T cells from PBMCs. Subset reported: CD45RA+ positively selected. All receptors come from a man in his late teens or twenties in good health. Some clones in this sample may be carry-over from other donors' samples.

A single count supports this clone. This chain links TRBV29-1 with TRBJ1-2; D ambiguous. Looked up from germline, CDR1 is SQVTM and CDR2 is ANQGSEA. The V and J ends lost 5 bases and 0 bases respectively, with 13 bases between them. This CDR3 has 14 residues. Written as DNA, the CDR3 is TGCAGCGTTTTCTCTAGCGGAGCTAACTATGGCTACACCTTC. It is translated as CSVFSSGANYGYTF.

This chain uses TRBV9 with TRBJ2-7, with D possibly called TRBD1 or TRBD2 (6 bases each). CDR3 length: 15 residues. The germline gives CDR1 SGDLS, CDR2 YYNGEE. V was shortened by 0 bases and J by 3 bases, with 13 bases between the two germline ends. This chain's CDR3 is CASSVGVGGNYEQYF. Here the CDR3 DNA reads TGTGCCAGCAGCGTAGGGGTAGGGGGGAACTACGAGCAGTACTTC.

This chain joins TRBV5-4 and TRBJ2-1, with a tentative D call TRBD2 (6 bases). Germline values: CDR1 SGHNT, CDR2 YYREEE (reference sequence). The CDR3 is made up of 14 amino acids. The germline V and J ends were trimmed by 3 bases and 5 bases, with 12 bases remaining between them. The CDR3 sequence is CASSSPGANNEQFF. The CDR3 DNA is TGTGCCAGCAGCTCCCCGGGAGCTAACAATGAGCAGTTCTTC.

This clone was picked up a small number of times. The chain carries TRBV25-1 and TRBJ1-2, with D possibly matching TRBD1 (6 bases). The CDR3 contains 11 residues. V lost 11 bases and J lost 2, with 9 bases in between. Germline CDR1 and CDR2: MGHDK and SYGVNS. The CDR3 region is CAGQSNYGYTF. CDR3 nucleotide sequence: TGTGCCGGACAGAGCAACTATGGCTACACCTTC.

CDR3 protein: CSVEDDPGYYYGYTF. The CDR3 nucleotides read TGCAGCGTTGAAGATGACCCAGGGTATTACTATGGCTACACCTTC. V and J are TRBV29-1 and TRBJ1-2, with D possibly being TRBD1 (5 bases). Between the trimmed V and J ends, which lost 0 bases and 3 bases, there was a span of 14 bases. The V gene's germline CDR1 is SQVTM and CDR2 ANQGSEA. The CDR3 spans 15 residues.

The chain is built from TRBV7-3 and TRBJ2-5, with 7 bases identical to TRBD1. The CDR3 is made up of 15 amino acids. V lost 3 bases to trimming and J lost 4 bases; unmatched junction nucleotides: 8. Germline loops: CDR1 SGHTA, CDR2 FQGTGA. The CDR3 coding sequence is TGTGCCAGCAGCTTCTTCGGGACAGTCGGAGAGACCCAGTACTTC. Translating it yields CASSFFGTVGETQYF. Together with reference TRBV7-3 and TRBJ2-5, the CDR3 gives the full variable domain: GAGVSQTPSNKVTEKGKYVELRCDPISGHTALYWYRQSLGQGPEFLIYFQGTGAADDSGLPNDRFFAVRPEGSVSTLKIQRTERGDSAVYLCASSFFGTVGETQYFGPGTRLLVL.

As concerns this clone: The junction departs from germline at one end; a sequencing error may be responsible. The rearrangement links TRBV7-9 to TRBJ1-1; 8 nucleotides line up with TRBD1. This CDR3 comprises 14 residues. CDR1 and CDR2 from the germline V gene are SEHNR and FQNEAQ (reference sequence). CDR3 in DNA: TGTGCCAGCAGCCTCTTGGGGCAGGGGGCTGAAGCTTCCTTT. Its protein product is CASSLLGQGAEASF.

V and J are TRBV6-4 and TRBJ2-1; D call uncertain. The germline gives CDR1 MRHNA, CDR2 SNTAGT. This CDR3 spans 13 amino acids. V was shortened by 6 bases and J by 4 bases, with 10 bases between the two germline ends. The CDR3 loop reads CASSASAYNEQFF. CDR3 bases: TGTGCCAGCAGCGCCAGCGCGTACAATGAGCAGTTCTTC.

Only one count was recorded for this clone. The chain is built from TRBV5-1 and TRBJ2-1; 13 positions match TRBD2. The CDR3 totals 15 residues. Germline-derived CDR1 and CDR2 are SGHRS and YFSETQ. Trimming took 4 bases from V and 7 from J; bases not matched to a gene: 5. Here the CDR3 reads CASSLGLAGQNEQFF. CDR3 DNA: TGCGCCAGCAGCCTGGGACTAGCGGGACAAAATGAGCAGTTCTTC.

The chain is built from TRBV7-3 and TRBJ2-7; D may be TRBD1 or TRBD2 (6 bases each). Germline CDR1 reads SGHTA; CDR2 reads FQGTGA. The length of the CDR3 is 15 residues. The V end was cut by 0 bases, the J end by 4 bases, with 13 bases between. CDR3 in amino acids: CASSLTPGAGYEQYF. CDR3 sequence (DNA): TGTGCCAGCAGCTTAACTCCGGGGGCGGGGTACGAGCAGTACTTC. Based on the CDR3 plus reference TRBV7-3 and TRBJ2-7, the full variable domain is GAGVSQTPSNKVTEKGKYVELRCDPISGHTALYWYRQSLGQGPEFLIYFQGTGAADDSGLPNDRFFAVRPEGSVSTLKIQRTERGDSAVYLCASSLTPGAGYEQYFGPGTRLTVT.

The CDR3 spells CASSLKGNFNYGYTF. For the CDR3, the DNA is TGTGCCAGCAGTTTGAAGGGGAATTTCAACTATGGCTACACCTTC. The chain combines TRBV28 with TRBJ1-2, with D tentatively TRBD1 (5 bases). Germline V lookup: CDR1 MDHEN, CDR2 SYDVKM. V dropped 3 bases and J dropped 2 bases, with 13 bases sitting between them. The CDR3 contains 15 residues.

J is TRBJ1-2 and V is TRBV6-5; D ambiguous. Germline CDR1 is MNHEY and CDR2 is SVGAGI. V gave up 0 bases and J gave up 3 bases, with 14 bases separating them. The CDR3 loop spans 16 amino acids. The CDR3 protein is CASSYSSPRDYYGYTF. In DNA form, the CDR3 reads TGTGCCAGCAGTTACTCTTCTCCCAGAGACTACTATGGCTACACCTTC.

The gene calls are TRBV5-1 and TRBJ2-7; D possibly corresponds to TRBD2 (6 bases). Trimming removed 0 bases at V and 0 bases at J, with 13 bases between. The CDR3 covers 16 residues. Germline V CDR1 and CDR2: SGHRS, YFSETQ. This CDR3 is CASSLGRTMPSYEQYF. CDR3 nucleotides: TGCGCCAGCAGCTTGGGTCGGACTATGCCCTCCTACGAGCAGTACTTC.

The chain is built from TRBV30 and TRBJ1-1; tentative D call: TRBD1 (5 bases). Trimming removed 3 bases at V and 5 bases at J, with 13 bases between. The germline CDR1 and CDR2 sequences are GTSNPN and SVGIG (reference sequence). This CDR3 region has 13 residues. The CDR3 region has the DNA TGTGCCTGGAGGCCTCAGGGTGTAACTGAAGCTTTCTTT. Its protein is CAWRPQGVTEAFF.